One T cell receptor beta chain is described in this entry. What it recognizes is unknown. The sample comes from a study of T-cell memory formation after mild COVID-19. Study-level background: In these data, TCR clusters were largely donor specific. Overall study results and limits: Largely, contracting CD4+ clones fell within CM and EM, and contracting CD8+ clones within EMRA.

The CDR3 has 16 amino acids. The ends lost 5 bases at V and 4 bases at J; junction bases unmatched: 4. Germline V gives CDR1 MNHEY, CDR2 SVGEGT. In TCRdb, the 5' RACE reads were re-called with MiXCR into one record per CDR3 protein. The profile shows about 250,000 distinct CDR3 sequences, approximately 15% of them singletons. The TCR comes from an adult woman who had mild COVID-19 (a few samples of this study predate the infection). Cell type and time point are not known. This chain connects TRBV6-2 or TRBV6-3 to TRBJ2-5; 16 bases map to TRBD2. Sequences were obtained from PBMCs or a T cell subset sorted from them (not recorded which). The CDR3 reads CASSPGTSGRVETQYF. CDR3 DNA sequence: TGTGCCAGCAGTCCGGGGACTAGCGGGAGGGTAGAGACCCAGTACTTC.